Sequencing of this T cell receptor beta chain was carried out in a study of T cells in Graves' hyperthyroidism and ophthalmopathy. The trim removed 6 bases at V and 5 bases at J, leaving 11 bases unmatched. The germline gives CDR1 ENHRY, CDR2 SYGVKD. The CDR3 contains 16 residues. There were TCR beta CDR3 regions amplified from RNA transcripts. A first-round RT-PCR of the TCR CDR3 used the HTBI primer set. TCRdb re-analysed the multiplex PCR reads in MiXCR, keeping a single row per CDR3 protein. The repertoire holds roughly 500,000 distinct CDR3 sequences, with about 45% as singletons. The chain employs TRBV10-3 and TRBJ1-1; 11 nucleotides line up with TRBD1. The sequencing sample was made of peripheral blood or thyroid tissue (not recorded which). This sequence was found in an adult woman with Graves' disease, either hyperthyroidism or ophthalmopathy (not recorded which). The CDR3: CAISLGPGQGGTEAFF. The CDR3 nucleotides read TGTGCCATCAGCCTAGGACCGGGACAGGGGGGAACTGAAGCTTTCTTT.